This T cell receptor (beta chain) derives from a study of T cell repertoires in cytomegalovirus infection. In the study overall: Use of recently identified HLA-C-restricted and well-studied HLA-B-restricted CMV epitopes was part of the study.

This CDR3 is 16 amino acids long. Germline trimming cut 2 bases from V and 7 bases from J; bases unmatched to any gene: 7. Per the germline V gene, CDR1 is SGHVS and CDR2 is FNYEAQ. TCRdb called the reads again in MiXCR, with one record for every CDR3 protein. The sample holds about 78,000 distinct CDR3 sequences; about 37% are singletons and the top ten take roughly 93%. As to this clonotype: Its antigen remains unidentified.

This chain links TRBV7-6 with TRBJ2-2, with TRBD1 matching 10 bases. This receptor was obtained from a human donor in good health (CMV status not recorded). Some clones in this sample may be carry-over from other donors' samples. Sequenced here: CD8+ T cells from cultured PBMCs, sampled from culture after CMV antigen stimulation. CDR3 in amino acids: CASSLYGTGADGELFF. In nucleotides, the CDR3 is TGTGCCAGCAGCTTATATGGGACAGGGGCGGACGGGGAGCTGTTTTTT.